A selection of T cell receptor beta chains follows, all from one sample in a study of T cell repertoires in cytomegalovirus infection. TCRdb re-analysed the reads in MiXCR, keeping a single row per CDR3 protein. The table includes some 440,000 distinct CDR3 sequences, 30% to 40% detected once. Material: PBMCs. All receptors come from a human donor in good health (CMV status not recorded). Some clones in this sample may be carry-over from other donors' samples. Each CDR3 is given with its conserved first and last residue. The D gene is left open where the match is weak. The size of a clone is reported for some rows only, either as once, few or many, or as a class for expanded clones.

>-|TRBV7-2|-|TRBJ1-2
TGTGCCAGCAGCTTATCGCGGGGAGGGGCGGGTGGCTACAACTTC
CASSLSRGGAGGYNF
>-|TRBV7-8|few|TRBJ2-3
TGTGCCAGCAGGATGACAGGCCGCACCACAGATACGCAGTATTTT
CASRMTGRTTDTQYF
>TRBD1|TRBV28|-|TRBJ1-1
TGTGCCAGCAGTTTAGGGACAGGGGACACTGAAGCTTTCTTT
CASSLGTGDTEAFF
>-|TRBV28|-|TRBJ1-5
TGTGCCAGCAGGACGCATGAGGGAATTAGCAATCAGCCCCAGCATTTT
CASRTHEGISNQPQHF
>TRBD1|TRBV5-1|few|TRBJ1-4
TGCGCCAGCAGCCTCCGGGACAGGGATGAAAAACTGTTTTTT
CASSLRDRDEKLFF
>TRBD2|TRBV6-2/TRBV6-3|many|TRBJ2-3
TGTGCCAGCAGACAAAGCGGGGGGGCATCAGATACGCAGTATTTT
CASRQSGGASDTQYF
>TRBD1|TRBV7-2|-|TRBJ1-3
TGTGCCAGCAGCCGACAGGGAACCACTGGAAACACCATATATTTT
CASSRQGTTGNTIYF
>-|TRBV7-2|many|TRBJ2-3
TGTGCCAGCAGCTCACGTTTTATCCCCCCCCCCGGAGATACGCAGTATTTT
CASSSRFIPPPGDTQYF
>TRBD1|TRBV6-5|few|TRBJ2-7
TGTGCCAGCAGTTACAAAGGGGGCACCTACGAGCAGTACTTC
CASSYKGGTYEQYF
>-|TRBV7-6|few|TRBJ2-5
TGTGCCAGCAGCCCCATGGCGGGGCACGAAGAGACCCAGTACTTC
CASSPMAGHEETQYF
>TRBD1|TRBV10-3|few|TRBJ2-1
TGTGCCACCCGGGACAGGGAATACAATGAGCAGTTCTTC
CATRDREYNEQFF
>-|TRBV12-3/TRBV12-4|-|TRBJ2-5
TGTGCCAGCAGTTCCCCAAGGTCCGGGGCGGAGACCCAGTACTTC
CASSSPRSGAETQYF
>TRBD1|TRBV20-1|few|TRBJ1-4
TGCAGTGCTAGAACCAGGACAGGGGGACCAATAACTAATGAAAAACTGTTTTTT
CSARTRTGGPITNEKLFF
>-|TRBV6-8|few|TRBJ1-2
TGTGCCAGCAGTTACGAGCGGGGGAACTATGGCTACACCTTC
CASSYERGNYGYTF
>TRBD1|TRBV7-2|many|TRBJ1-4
TGTGCCAGCAGCGCGGGACAGGGAAGTAATGAAAAACTGTTTTTT
CASSAGQGSNEKLFF
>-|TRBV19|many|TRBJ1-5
TGTGCCAGTAGTATCCAGGGTGGTCAGCCCCAGCATTTT
CASSIQGGQPQHF
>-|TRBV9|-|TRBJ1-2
TGTGCCAGCAGCGCCGCCGGGACTTATGGCTACACCTTC
CASSAAGTYGYTF
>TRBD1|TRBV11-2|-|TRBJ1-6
TGTGCCAGCTGTAGGGGGCTGACCTATAATTCACCCCTCCACTTT
CASCRGLTYNSPLHF
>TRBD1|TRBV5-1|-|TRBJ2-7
TGCGCCAGCAGCTTCTCAGGACAGGGCTACGAGCAGTACTTC
CASSFSGQGYEQYF
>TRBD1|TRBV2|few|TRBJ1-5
TGTGCCAGCAGTACCGGGACAGGCCCTAATCAGCCCCAGCATTTT
CASSTGTGPNQPQHF
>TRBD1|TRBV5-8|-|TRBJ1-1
TGTGCCAGCAGCTTGGCGACAGGGGACACTGAAGCTTTCTTT
CASSLATGDTEAFF
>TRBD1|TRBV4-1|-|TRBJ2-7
TGCGCCAGCAGCCAAGCCGGAACAGGGGGCTACGAGCAGTACTTC
CASSQAGTGGYEQYF
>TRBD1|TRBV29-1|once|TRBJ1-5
TGCAGCGTTGGCACCGGGACAGAGAATCAGCCCCAGCATTTT
CSVGTGTENQPQHF
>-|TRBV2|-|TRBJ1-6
TGTGCCAGCGGAGGGACACCTAATTCACCCCTCCACTTT
CASGGTPNSPLHF
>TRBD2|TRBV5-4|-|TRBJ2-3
TGTGCCAGCAGCGTATACTCCGGGACTAGTAAGGATACGCAGTATTTT
CASSVYSGTSKDTQYF
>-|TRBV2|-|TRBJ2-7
TGTGCCGGGTATTTTGGGGGACGCGAGCAGTACTTC
CAGYFGGREQYF
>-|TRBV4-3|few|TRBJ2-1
TGCGCCAGCAGCCAAGAGCAGGAATACAATGAGCAGTTCTTC
CASSQEQEYNEQFF
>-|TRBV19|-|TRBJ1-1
TGTGCCAGTAGCGGTAGGTTGAACACTGAAGCTTTCTTT
CASSGRLNTEAFF
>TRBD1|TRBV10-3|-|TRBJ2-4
TGTGCCATCAGTGAGTCGACGGGACAGCTAGCCAAAAACATTCAGTACTTC
CAISESTGQLAKNIQYF
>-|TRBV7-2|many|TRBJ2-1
TGTGCCAGCAGATCTCCTGGGTATGAGCAGTTCTTC
CASRSPGYEQFF
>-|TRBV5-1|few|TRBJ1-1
TGCGCCAGCAGCCCCCTGCAGGACACTGAAGCTTTCTTT
CASSPLQDTEAFF
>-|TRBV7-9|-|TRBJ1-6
TGTGCCAGCAGCTTAACGGGGGCTAGTAATTCACCCCTCCACTTT
CASSLTGASNSPLHF
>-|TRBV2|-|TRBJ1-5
TGTGCCAGCAGGGGAAGCAATCATCCCCAGCATTTT
CASRGSNHPQHF
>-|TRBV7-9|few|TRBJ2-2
TGTGCCAGCAGCCCAAGGACAGCGATGAACACCGGGGAGCTGTTTTTT
CASSPRTAMNTGELFF
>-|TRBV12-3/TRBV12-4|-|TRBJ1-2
TGTGCCAGCAGTAACGGATACTATGGCTACACCTTC
CASSNGYYGYTF
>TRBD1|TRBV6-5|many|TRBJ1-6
TGTGCCAGCAGAAACCATGACAGGGGGCCAAATTCACCCCTCCACTTT
CASRNHDRGPNSPLHF
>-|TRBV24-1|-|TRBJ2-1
TGTGCCACCCGATTATACAATGAGCAGTTCTTC
CATRLYNEQFF
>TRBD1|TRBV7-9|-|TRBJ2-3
TGTGCCAGCAGCTTAGACAGGGGTAAAAGGGGAGATACGCAGTATTTT
CASSLDRGKRGDTQYF
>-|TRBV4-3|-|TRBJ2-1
TGCGCCAGCAGCCACGACCGTGCCCTCTACAATGAGCAGTTCTTC
CASSHDRALYNEQFF
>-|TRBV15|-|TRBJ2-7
TGTGCCACCAGCAGAGTGGGGAAGACCCTCTCCTACGAGCAGTACTTC
CATSRVGKTLSYEQYF
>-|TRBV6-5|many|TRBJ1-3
TGTGCCAGCGATGAGTGGGGCTCTGGAAACACCATATATTTT
CASDEWGSGNTIYF